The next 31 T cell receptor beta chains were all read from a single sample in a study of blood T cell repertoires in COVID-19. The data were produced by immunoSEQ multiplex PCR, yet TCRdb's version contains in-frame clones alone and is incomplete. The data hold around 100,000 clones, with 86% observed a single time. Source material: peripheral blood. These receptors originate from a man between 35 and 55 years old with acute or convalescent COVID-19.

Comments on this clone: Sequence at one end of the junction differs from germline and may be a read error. The CDR3 loop is CAWSVRGPRFLAARF. The DNA of the CDR3 is TGTGCCTGGAGTGTAAGGGGCCCCCGCTTTCTAGCGGCTAGGTTC. The rearrangement joins TRBV30 to TRBJ2-7; TRBD2 matches 7 bases. From germline, CDR1 is GTSNPN and CDR2 SVGIG (reference sequence). This CDR3 comprises 15 residues.

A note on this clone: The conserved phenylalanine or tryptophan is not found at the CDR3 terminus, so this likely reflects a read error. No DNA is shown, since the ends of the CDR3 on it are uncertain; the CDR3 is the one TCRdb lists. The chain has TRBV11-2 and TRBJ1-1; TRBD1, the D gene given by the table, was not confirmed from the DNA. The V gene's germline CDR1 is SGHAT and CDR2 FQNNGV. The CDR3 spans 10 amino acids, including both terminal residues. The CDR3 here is CASSDEQGAI.

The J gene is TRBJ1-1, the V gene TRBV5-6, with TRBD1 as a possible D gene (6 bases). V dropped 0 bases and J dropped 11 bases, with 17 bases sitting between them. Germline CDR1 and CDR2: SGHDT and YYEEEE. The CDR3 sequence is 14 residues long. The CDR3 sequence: CASSLVGQGHAAFF. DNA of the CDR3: TGTGCCAGCAGCTTGGTGGGACAAGGACACGCGGCTTTCTTT.

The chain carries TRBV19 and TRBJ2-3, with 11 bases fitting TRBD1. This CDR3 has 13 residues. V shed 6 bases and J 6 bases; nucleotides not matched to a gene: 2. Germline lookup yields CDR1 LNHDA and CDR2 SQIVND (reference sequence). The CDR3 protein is CASRDRGPDTQYF. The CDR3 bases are TGTGCCAGTAGGGACAGGGGGCCGGATACGCAGTATTTT.

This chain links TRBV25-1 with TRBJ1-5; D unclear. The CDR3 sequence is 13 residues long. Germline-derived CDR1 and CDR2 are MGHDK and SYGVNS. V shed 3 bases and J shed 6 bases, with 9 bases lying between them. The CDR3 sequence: CASSDRLGQPQHF. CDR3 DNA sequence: TGTGCCAGCAGTGATAGACTGGGTCAGCCCCAGCATTTT.

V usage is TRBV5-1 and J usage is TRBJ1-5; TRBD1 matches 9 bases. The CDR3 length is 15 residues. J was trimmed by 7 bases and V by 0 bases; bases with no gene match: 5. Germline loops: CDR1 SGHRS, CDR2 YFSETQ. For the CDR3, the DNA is TGCGCCAGCAGCTTGGGGACAGGGGTGGTGCAGCCCCAGCATTTT. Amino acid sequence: CASSLGTGVVQPQHF.

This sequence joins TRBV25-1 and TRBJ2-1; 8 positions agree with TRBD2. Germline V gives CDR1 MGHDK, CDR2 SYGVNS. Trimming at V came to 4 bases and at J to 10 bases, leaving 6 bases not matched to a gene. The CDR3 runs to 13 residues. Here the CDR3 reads CASSGSSGAEQFF. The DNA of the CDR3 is TGTGCCAGCAGTGGAAGTAGCGGGGCCGAGCAGTTCTTC.

CDR3 nucleotide sequence: TGTGCCAGTAGTATTCCGACAGGTTTGGACACTGAAGCTTTCTTT. Translating it yields CASSIPTGLDTEAFF. The J gene is TRBJ1-1, the V gene TRBV19, with D tentatively TRBD1 (6 bases). V was shortened by 3 bases and J by 3 bases, with 14 bases between the two germline ends. In germline, CDR1 is LNHDA, CDR2 SQIVND (reference sequence). The CDR3 is 15 residues long.

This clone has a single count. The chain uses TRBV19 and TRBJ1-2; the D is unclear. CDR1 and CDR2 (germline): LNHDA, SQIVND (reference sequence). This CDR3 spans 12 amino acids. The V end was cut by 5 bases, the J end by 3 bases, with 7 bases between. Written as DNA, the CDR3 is TGTGCCAGTAGTGCCACTTACTATGGCTACACCTTC. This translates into CASSATYYGYTF.

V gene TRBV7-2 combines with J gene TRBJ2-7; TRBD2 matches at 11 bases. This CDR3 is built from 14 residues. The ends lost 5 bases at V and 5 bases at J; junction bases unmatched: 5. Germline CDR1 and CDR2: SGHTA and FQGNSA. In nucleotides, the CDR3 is TGTGCCAGCAGCAATAGCGGGGGGGCGAACGAGCAGTACTTC. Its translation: CASSNSGGANEQYF.

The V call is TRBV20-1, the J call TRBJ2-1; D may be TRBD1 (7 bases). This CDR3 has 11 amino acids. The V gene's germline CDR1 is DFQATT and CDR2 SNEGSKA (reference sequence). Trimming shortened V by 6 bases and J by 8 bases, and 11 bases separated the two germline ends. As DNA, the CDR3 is TGCAGTGCCAGGGGGGTCGATGAGCAGTTCTTC. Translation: CSARGVDEQFF.

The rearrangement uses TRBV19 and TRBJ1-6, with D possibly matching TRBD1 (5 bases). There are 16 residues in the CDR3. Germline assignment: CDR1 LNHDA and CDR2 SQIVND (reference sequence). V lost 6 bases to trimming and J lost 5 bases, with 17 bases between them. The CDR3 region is CASRPGGGRNNSPLHF. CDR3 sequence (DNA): TGTGCCAGTAGGCCAGGCGGGGGAAGGAATAATTCACCCCTCCACTTT.

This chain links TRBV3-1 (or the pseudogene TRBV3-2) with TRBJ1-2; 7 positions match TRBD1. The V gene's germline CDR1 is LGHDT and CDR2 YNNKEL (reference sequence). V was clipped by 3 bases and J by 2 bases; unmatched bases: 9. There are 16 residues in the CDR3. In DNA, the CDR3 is TGTGCCAGCAGCCAGGGTGGGGGACAGATCAACTATGGCTACACCTTC. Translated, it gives CASSQGGGQINYGYTF.

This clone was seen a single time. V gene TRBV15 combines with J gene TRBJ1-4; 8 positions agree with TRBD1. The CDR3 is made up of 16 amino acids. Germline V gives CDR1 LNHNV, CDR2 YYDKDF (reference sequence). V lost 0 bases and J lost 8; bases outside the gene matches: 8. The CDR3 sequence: CATSRDLAQGVEKLFF. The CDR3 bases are TGTGCCACCAGCAGAGATTTGGCACAGGGGGTGGAAAAACTGTTTTTT.

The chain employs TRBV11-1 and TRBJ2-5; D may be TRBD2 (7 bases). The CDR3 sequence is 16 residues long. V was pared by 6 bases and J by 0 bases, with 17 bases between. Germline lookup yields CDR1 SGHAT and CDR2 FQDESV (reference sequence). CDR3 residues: CASSWEGDGDQETQYF. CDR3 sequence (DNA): TGTGCCAGCAGTTGGGAGGGGGACGGGGACCAAGAGACCCAGTACTTC.

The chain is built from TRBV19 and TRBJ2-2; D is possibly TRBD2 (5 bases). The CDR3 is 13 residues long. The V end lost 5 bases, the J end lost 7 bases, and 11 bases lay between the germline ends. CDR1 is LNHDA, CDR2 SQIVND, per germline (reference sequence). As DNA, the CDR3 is TGTGCCAGTAGTGCCGCCCGGGGCGGGGAGCTGTTTTTT. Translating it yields CASSAARGGELFF.

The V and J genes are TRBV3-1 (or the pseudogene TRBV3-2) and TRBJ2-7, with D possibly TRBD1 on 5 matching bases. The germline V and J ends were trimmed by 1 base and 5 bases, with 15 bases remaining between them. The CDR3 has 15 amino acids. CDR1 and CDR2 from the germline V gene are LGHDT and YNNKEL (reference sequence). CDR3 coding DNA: TGTGCCAGCAGCCAAGGTAGGACAAGGGTCAACGAGCAGTACTTC. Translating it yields CASSQGRTRVNEQYF.

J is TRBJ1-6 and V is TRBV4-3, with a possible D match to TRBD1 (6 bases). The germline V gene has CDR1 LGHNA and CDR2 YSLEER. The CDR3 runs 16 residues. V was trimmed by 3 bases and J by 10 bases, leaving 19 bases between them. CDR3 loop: CASSQAIQGTGSPLHF. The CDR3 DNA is TGCGCCAGCAGCCAGGCTATACAGGGTACCGGATCACCCCTCCACTTT.

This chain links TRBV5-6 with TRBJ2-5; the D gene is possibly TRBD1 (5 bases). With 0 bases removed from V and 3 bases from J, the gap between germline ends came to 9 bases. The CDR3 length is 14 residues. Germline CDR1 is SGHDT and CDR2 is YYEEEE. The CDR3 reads CASSLVGREETQYF. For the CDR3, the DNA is TGTGCCAGCAGCTTGGTTGGCAGGGAAGAGACCCAGTACTTC. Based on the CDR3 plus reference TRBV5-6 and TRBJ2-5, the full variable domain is DAGVTQSPTHLIKTRGQQVTLRCSPKSGHDTVSWYQQALGQGPQFIFQYYEEEERQRGNFPDRFSGHQFPNYSSELNVNALLLGDSALYLCASSLVGREETQYFGPGTRLLVL.

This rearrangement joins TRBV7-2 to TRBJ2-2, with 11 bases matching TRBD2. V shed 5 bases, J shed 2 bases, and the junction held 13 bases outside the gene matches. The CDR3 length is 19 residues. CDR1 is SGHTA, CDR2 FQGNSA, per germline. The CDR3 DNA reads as TGTGCCAGCAGCCCACCCATCAGCGGGACTAGCGGTAACACCGGGGAGCTGTTTTTT. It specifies CASSPPISGTSGNTGELFF.

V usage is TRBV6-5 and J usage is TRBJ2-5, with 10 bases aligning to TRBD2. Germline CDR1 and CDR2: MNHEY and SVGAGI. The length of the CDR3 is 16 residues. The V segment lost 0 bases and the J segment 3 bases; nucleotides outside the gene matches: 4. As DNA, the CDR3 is TGTGCCAGCAGTTACTCTAGCGGGGGGCCAGAAGAGACCCAGTACTTC. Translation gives CASSYSSGGPEETQYF.

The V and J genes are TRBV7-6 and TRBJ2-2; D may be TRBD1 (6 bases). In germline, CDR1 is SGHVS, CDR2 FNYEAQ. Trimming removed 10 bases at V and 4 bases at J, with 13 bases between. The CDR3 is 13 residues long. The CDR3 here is CATPGQTTGELFF. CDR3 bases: TGTGCCACCCCCGGACAGACCACCGGGGAGCTGTTTTTT.

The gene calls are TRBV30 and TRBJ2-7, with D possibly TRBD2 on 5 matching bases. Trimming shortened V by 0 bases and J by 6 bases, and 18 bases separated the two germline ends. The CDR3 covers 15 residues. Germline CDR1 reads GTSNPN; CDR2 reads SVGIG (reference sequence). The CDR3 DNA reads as TGTGCCTGGAGTGTAACGGGCGGGTCCCGTCTCGAGCAGTACTTC. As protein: CAWSVTGGSRLEQYF.

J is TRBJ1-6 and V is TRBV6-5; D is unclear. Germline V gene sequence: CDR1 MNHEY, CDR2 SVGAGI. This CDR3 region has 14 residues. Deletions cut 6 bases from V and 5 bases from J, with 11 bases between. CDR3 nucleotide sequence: TGTGCCAGCAGACCGGGGTCTCATAATTCACCCCTCCACTTT. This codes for CASRPGSHNSPLHF.

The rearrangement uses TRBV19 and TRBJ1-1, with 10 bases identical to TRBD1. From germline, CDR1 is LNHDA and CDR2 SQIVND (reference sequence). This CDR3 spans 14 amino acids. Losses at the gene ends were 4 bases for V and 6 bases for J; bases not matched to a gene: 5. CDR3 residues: CASSKGQGSPEAFF. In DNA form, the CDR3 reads TGTGCCAGTAGTAAGGGACAGGGGAGTCCTGAAGCTTTCTTT.

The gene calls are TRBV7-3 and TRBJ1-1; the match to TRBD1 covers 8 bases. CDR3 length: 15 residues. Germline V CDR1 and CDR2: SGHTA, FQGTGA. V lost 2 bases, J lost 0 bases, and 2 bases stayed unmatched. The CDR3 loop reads CASSLQGALNTEAFF. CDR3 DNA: TGTGCCAGCAGCTTACAGGGGGCACTGAACACTGAAGCTTTCTTT.

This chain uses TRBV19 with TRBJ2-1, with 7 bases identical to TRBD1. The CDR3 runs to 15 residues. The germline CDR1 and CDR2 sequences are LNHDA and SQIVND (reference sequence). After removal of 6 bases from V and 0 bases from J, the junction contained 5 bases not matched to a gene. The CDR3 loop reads CASSTRQGSYNEQFF. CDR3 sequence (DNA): TGTGCCAGTAGCACGCGACAGGGCTCCTACAATGAGCAGTTCTTC.

Here the CDR3 reads CASSWRVGTATYEQYF. In nucleotides, the CDR3 is TGTGCCAGCAGCTGGAGGGTTGGGACCGCTACCTACGAGCAGTACTTC. The chain recombines TRBV5-6 with TRBJ2-7; tentatively, D is TRBD2 (6 bases). V lost 3 bases and J lost 2, with 18 bases in between. Germline loops: CDR1 SGHDT, CDR2 YYEEEE. This CDR3 is built from 16 residues.

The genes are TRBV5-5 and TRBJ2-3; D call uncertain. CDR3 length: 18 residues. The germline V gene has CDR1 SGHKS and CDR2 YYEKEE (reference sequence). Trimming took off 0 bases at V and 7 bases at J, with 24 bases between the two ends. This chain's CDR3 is CASSLERSRVLSPNTQYF. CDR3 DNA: TGTGCCAGCAGCTTGGAACGGTCCCGGGTCCTCTCTCCAAATACGCAGTATTTT.

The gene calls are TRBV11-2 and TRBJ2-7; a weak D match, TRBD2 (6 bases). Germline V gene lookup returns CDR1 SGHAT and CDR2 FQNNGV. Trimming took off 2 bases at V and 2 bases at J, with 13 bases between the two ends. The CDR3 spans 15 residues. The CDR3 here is CASSLFGGGPYEQYF. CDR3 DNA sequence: TGTGCCAGCAGCTTATTTGGGGGAGGACCCTACGAGCAGTACTTC.

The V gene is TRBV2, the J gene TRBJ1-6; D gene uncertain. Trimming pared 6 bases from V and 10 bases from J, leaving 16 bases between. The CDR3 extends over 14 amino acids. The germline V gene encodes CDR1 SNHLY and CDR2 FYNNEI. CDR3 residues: CASRFGEGRSPLHF. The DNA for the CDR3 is TGTGCCAGCAGGTTCGGAGAAGGCCGCTCACCCCTCCACTTT.